The 25 T cell receptor beta chains below were found in one sample sequenced in a study of OX40 agonist ivuxolimab in advanced cancers. Profiled with immunoSEQ multiplex PCR; TCRdb holds only in-frame clones, not every one. The sample has roughly 35,000 clones; about 81% are singletons. The sequenced sample was CD4+ or CD8+ T cells sorted from blood, obtained in a trial of the OX40 agonist ivuxolimab. The receptors derive from an adult with an advanced solid tumor such as melanoma, head and neck, liver or kidney cancer.

The chain employs TRBV5-8 and TRBJ2-7, with 9 bases identical to TRBD2. The junction had 7 bases not matched to a gene; V was cut back by 3 bases and J by 3 bases. The germline V gene encodes CDR1 SGHTS and CDR2 YDEGEE. The CDR3 has 15 residues. CDR3: CASSWRSGGFYEQYF. CDR3 sequence (DNA): TGTGCCAGCAGCTGGCGAAGCGGGGGGTTCTACGAGCAGTACTTC.

The chain couples TRBV5-8 to TRBJ2-7; no clear D. V gave up 0 bases and J gave up 5 bases, with 9 bases separating them. The CDR3 is 13 amino acids. Germline V gene data show CDR1 as SGHTS and CDR2 as YDEGEE. The CDR3 DNA is TGTGCCAGCAGCTTGGAGCAGTACCACGAGCAGTACTTC. Protein product: CASSLEQYHEQYF.

Notes on this clone: One end of the junction does not line up with germline, which may come from a read error. The rearrangement uses TRBV4-1 and TRBJ2-1, with D perhaps matching TRBD2 (6 bases). Germline lookup yields CDR1 MGHRA and CDR2 YSYEKL. CDR3 length equals 15 residues. DNA of the CDR3: TGCGCCAGCAGCCTTGGGGAGACGGGACTCACTTTCTCCCTCTTC. Translation: CASSLGETGLTFSLF.

The chain uses TRBV6-5 and TRBJ2-1; D may be TRBD2 (6 bases). The CDR3 totals 12 residues. V gave up 2 bases and J gave up 9 bases, with 8 bases separating them. Per the germline V gene, CDR1 is MNHEY and CDR2 is SVGAGI. CDR3 DNA sequence: TGTGCCAGCAGTTACAGGAGGGGTGAGCAGTTCTTC. Its translation is CASSYRRGEQFF.

The genes are TRBV30 and TRBJ2-7; a possible D gene is TRBD1 (6 bases). Trimming cost V 4 bases and J 0 bases, with 10 bases left between them. CDR1 is GTSNPN and CDR2 is SVGIG in the germline V gene (reference sequence). The length of the CDR3 is 13 residues. The CDR3 loop is CAWTGAASYEQYF. CDR3 nucleotides: TGTGCCTGGACAGGGGCCGCCTCCTACGAGCAGTACTTC. The whole variable domain, remainder taken from reference TRBV30 and TRBJ2-7, is SQTIHQWPATLVQPVGSPLSLECTVEGTSNPNLYWYRQAAGRGLQLLFYSVGIGQISSEVPQNLSASRPQDRQFILSSKKLLLSDSGFYLCAWTGAASYEQYFGPGTRLTVT.

The chain links TRBV6-5 to TRBJ2-7; D possibly corresponds to TRBD1 (8 bases). CDR1 and CDR2 from the germline V gene are MNHEY and SVGAGI. Trimming took 2 bases from V and 6 from J, leaving 14 bases between them. The CDR3 runs 14 residues. DNA of the CDR3: TGTGCCAGCAGTTACCAACAGGGGGGGTCCGAGCAGTACTTC. This translates into CASSYQQGGSEQYF.

The rearrangement joins TRBV15 to TRBJ2-3; TRBD1 might be the D (5 bases). Trimming removed 0 bases at V and 4 bases at J, with 11 bases between. From germline, CDR1 is LNHNV and CDR2 YYDKDF (reference sequence). The CDR3 is made up of 15 amino acids. The CDR3 DNA sequence: TGTGCCACCAGCAGAGATGGGGCTAGAGCAGATACGCAGTATTTT. Its protein is CATSRDGARADTQYF.

Relative to its sample, this clone is large. The chain is built from TRBV19 and TRBJ2-3; D might be TRBD1 or TRBD2, each matching 5 bases. CDR1 LNHDA and CDR2 SQIVND come from the germline V gene (reference sequence). CDR3 length: 15 amino acids. The V end lost 5 bases, the J end lost 0 bases, and 12 bases lay between the germline ends. The CDR3 reads CASSRGAESTDTQYF. In nucleotides, the CDR3 is TGTGCCAGTAGTCGGGGCGCCGAAAGCACAGATACGCAGTATTTT.

CDR3 region: CASSPVGTRITDTQYF. In nucleotides, the CDR3 is TGTGCCAGCTCACCGGTCGGGACTAGAATTACAGATACGCAGTATTTT. The chain couples TRBV18 to TRBJ2-3, with 8 nucleotides matching TRBD2. Losses at the gene ends were 3 bases for V and 3 bases for J; bases not matched to a gene: 8. Germline V CDR1 and CDR2: KGHSH, LQKENI. CDR3 length equals 16 residues.

The chain uses TRBV7-8 and TRBJ1-5, with TRBD1 identical over 8 bases. This CDR3 comprises 15 residues. Germline CDR1 SGHVS, CDR2 FQNEAQ. V shed 5 bases and J 3 bases; nucleotides not matched to a gene: 6. For the CDR3, the DNA is TGTGCCAGCAGCCCAGGGGGCTCGACCAATCAGCCCCAGCATTTT. Its protein is CASSPGGSTNQPQHF.

This clone was detected only once. The chain links TRBV9 to TRBJ1-5; D is ambiguous. The CDR3 is made up of 15 amino acids. CDR1 SGDLS and CDR2 YYNGEE come from the germline V gene. Trimming removed 0 bases at V and 4 bases at J, with 11 bases between. CDR3 in DNA: TGTGCCAGCAGCGTAGATTTCAGCCGGAATCAGCCCCAGCATTTT. Its translation: CASSVDFSRNQPQHF.

The CDR3 loop is CASLRDRGNSPLHF. As DNA, the CDR3 is TGTGCCAGCCTCCGGGACAGGGGGAATTCACCCCTCCACTTT. This chain uses TRBV2 with TRBJ1-6, with TRBD1 matching 11 bases. The V gene end was trimmed by 8 bases and the J gene end by 7 bases; junction bases not matched to a gene: 4. The CDR3 consists of 14 residues. Germline lookup yields CDR1 SNHLY and CDR2 FYNNEI. Filled out from reference TRBV2 and TRBJ1-6, the complete variable domain reads EPEVTQTPSHQVTQMGQEVILRCVPISNHLYFYWYRQILGQKVEFLVSFYNNEISEKSEIFDDQFSVERPDGSNFTLKIRSTKLEDSAMYFCASLRDRGNSPLHFGNGTRLTVT.

This clone showed up just a few times. V and J are TRBV2 and TRBJ1-5, with TRBD1 as a possible D gene (6 bases). The V and J ends lost 6 bases and 6 bases respectively, with 15 bases between them. CDR1 is SNHLY and CDR2 is FYNNEI in the germline V gene. There are 14 residues in the CDR3. CDR3 sequence (DNA): TGTGCCAGCAGACCCGGGCTAGGGGGTCAGCCCCAGCATTTT. It encodes CASRPGLGGQPQHF.

The chain combines TRBV6-1 with TRBJ1-2; 10 positions agree with TRBD1. The CDR3 length is 15 residues. From germline, CDR1 is MNHNS and CDR2 SASEGT. Germline trimming cut 6 bases from V and 2 bases from J; bases unmatched to any gene: 6. The CDR3 region is CASSPGQGINYGYTF. The DNA of the CDR3 is TGTGCCAGCAGCCCGGGACAGGGGATAAACTATGGCTACACCTTC.

This clone was counted between two and nine times. This chain uses TRBV21-1 with TRBJ1-1. TRBV21-1 is described as a pseudogene. This CDR3 is 16 amino acids long. The CDR3 sequence is CARSGTDAGEDTEAFF. CDR3 nucleotides: TGTGCCAGATCAGGGACCGACGCGGGTGAAGACACTGAAGCTTTCTTT.

In its sample, this clone was seen a few times. The CDR3 nucleotides are TGTGCCAGCTCGTCGACTAGCGGAGCCAATGAGCAGTTCTTC. This codes for CASSSTSGANEQFF. The gene calls are TRBV18 and TRBJ2-1; TRBD2 aligns across 9 bases. Germline lookup yields CDR1 KGHSH and CDR2 LQKENI. The CDR3 covers 14 residues. V dropped 6 bases and J dropped 6; count of bases not matched to a gene: 6.

The J gene is TRBJ2-5, the V gene TRBV29-1; 11 bases line up with TRBD1. TRBJ2-7 matches the DNA end more closely, so the J call is doubtful. The germline gives CDR1 SQVTM, CDR2 ANQGSEA. This CDR3 comprises 13 residues. CDR3 DNA: TGCAGCGTTGACTTCGGGACAGGGGGCGAGCAGTACTTC. Amino acids: CSVDFGTGGEQYF.

The CDR3 sequence is CASTRTGAGYTF. The DNA of the CDR3 is TGTGCCAGTACCAGGACAGGCGCTGGCTACACCTTC. The chain carries TRBV19 and TRBJ1-2, with TRBD1 identical over 7 bases. Trimming at V came to 7 bases and at J to 7 bases, leaving 6 bases not matched to a gene. CDR3 size: 12 residues. The germline gives CDR1 LNHDA, CDR2 SQIVND (reference sequence).

The gene calls are TRBV20-1 and TRBJ1-1; possibly TRBD1 for D (5 bases). Germline CDR1 and CDR2: DFQATT and SNEGSKA (reference sequence). V lost 6 bases to trimming and J lost 6 bases, with 11 bases between them. The CDR3 covers 11 residues. The DNA for the CDR3 is TGCAGTGCCTCGAAGGGACCTGAAGCTTTCTTT. Translation gives CSASKGPEAFF.

This sequence joins TRBV29-1 and TRBJ2-1; D may be TRBD2 (5 bases). V lost 2 bases to trimming and J lost 5 bases, with 13 bases between them. The germline V gene has CDR1 SQVTM and CDR2 ANQGSEA. The length of the CDR3 is 14 residues. The CDR3 nucleotides read TGCAGCGTTGAATCCCAATCGAGGGACAATGAGCAGTTCTTC. This sequence encodes CSVESQSRDNEQFF.

The chain combines TRBV6-6 with TRBJ2-6; no clear D. V lost 6 bases and J 0 bases, leaving 9 bases between the germline ends. The CDR3 has 15 residues. Germline lookup yields CDR1 MNHNY and CDR2 SVGAGI (reference sequence). The CDR3 nucleotides read TGTGCCAGCAGAGACCCCAGCTCTGGGGCCAACGTCCTGACTTTC. Its translation is CASRDPSSGANVLTF.

The CDR3 coding sequence is TGCGCCAGCAGCCTGGACAGTGTCTCAGATACGCAGTATTTT. Encoded protein: CASSLDSVSDTQYF. The chain has TRBV5-1 and TRBJ2-3, with TRBD1 as a possible D gene (6 bases). This CDR3 region has 14 residues. Deletions cut 4 bases from V and 4 bases from J, with 13 bases between. Per germline, CDR1 SGHRS and CDR2 YFSETQ. Drawing the rest from reference TRBV5-1 and TRBJ2-3, the complete variable domain is KAGVTQTPRYLIKTRGQQVTLSCSPISGHRSVSWYQQTPGQGLQFLFEYFSETQRNKGNFPGRFSGRQFSNSRSEMNVSTLELGDSALYLCASSLDSVSDTQYFGPGTRLTVL.

CDR3 loop: CATPGTGGVGTEAFF. The CDR3 nucleotides read TGTGCAACCCCCGGGACAGGGGGCGTAGGCACTGAAGCTTTCTTT. J is TRBJ1-1 and V is TRBV27; the match to TRBD1 covers 12 bases. The CDR3 extends over 15 amino acids. The germline V gene has CDR1 MNHEY and CDR2 SMNVEV (reference sequence).

The chain links TRBV27 to TRBJ2-3, with D hard to call. The V and J ends lost 5 bases and 3 bases respectively, with 12 bases between them. Per the germline V gene, CDR1 is MNHEY and CDR2 is SMNVEV (reference sequence). CDR3 size: 14 residues. The CDR3 coding sequence is TGTGCCAGCAGTAACAGCTCTAGGACAGATACGCAGTATTTT. Its protein is CASSNSSRTDTQYF.

This chain connects TRBV7-8 to TRBJ1-5, with no clear D. This CDR3 is built from 16 residues. The germline V and J ends were trimmed by 2 bases and 4 bases, with 15 bases remaining between them. Germline V gives CDR1 SGHVS, CDR2 FQNEAQ. The CDR3 nucleotides are TGTGCCAGCAGCTTATTAACGGACGGAACTAATCAGCCCCAGCATTTT. Its translation is CASSLLTDGTNQPQHF. Filled out from reference TRBV7-8 and TRBJ1-5, the complete variable domain reads GAGVSQSPRYKVAKRGQDVALRCDPISGHVSLFWYQQALGQGPEFLTYFQNEAQLDKSGLPSDRFFAERPEGSVSTLKIQRTQQEDSAVYLCASSLLTDGTNQPQHFGDGTRLSIL.